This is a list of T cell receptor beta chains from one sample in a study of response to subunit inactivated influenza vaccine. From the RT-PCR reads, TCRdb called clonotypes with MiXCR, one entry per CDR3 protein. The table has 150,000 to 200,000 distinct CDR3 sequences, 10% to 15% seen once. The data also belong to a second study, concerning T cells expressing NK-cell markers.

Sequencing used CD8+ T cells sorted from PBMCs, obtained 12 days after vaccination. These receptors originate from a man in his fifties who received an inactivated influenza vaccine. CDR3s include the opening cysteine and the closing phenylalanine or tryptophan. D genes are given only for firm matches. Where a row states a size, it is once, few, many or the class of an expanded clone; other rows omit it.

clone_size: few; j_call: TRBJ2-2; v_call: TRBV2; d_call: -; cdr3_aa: CVREDSTGELFF; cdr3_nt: TGTGTAAGAGAAGACAGCACCGGGGAGCTGTTTTTT
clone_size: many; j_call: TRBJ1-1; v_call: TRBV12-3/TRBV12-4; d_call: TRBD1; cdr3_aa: CASSPRDRRHAFF; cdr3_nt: TGTGCCAGCAGCCCTCGGGACAGGAGGCATGCTTTCTTT
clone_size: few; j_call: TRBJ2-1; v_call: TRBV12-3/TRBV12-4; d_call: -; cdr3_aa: CASSLTRPGGEQFF; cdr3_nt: TGTGCCAGCAGCCTTACCCGTCCCGGGGGTGAGCAGTTCTTC
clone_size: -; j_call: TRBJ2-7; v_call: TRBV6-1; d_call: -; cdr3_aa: CASGDGSYEQYF; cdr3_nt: TGTGCCAGCGGTGACGGTTCCTACGAGCAGTACTTC
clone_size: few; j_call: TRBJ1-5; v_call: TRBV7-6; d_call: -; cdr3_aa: CASSFLGVNQPQHF; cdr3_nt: TGTGCCAGCAGCTTCCTTGGGGTAAATCAGCCCCAGCATTTT
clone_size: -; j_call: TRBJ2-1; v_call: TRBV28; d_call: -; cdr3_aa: CASSSTGVLSYNEQFF; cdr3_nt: TGTGCCAGCAGTTCCACTGGGGTTTTGTCCTACAATGAGCAGTTCTTC
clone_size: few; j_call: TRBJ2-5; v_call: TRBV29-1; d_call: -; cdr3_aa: CSVEGAGAPYQETQYF; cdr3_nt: TGCAGCGTTGAGGGGGCGGGGGCCCCGTACCAAGAGACCCAGTACTTC
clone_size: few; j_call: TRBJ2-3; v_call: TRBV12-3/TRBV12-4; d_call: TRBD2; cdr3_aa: CASSWGPGGDTQYF; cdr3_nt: TGTGCCAGCAGTTGGGGGCCGGGAGGGGATACGCAGTATTTT
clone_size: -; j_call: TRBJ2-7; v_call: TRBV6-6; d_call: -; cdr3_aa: CASRYGQAYEQYF; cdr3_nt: TGTGCCAGCAGGTATGGGCAGGCCTACGAGCAGTACTTC
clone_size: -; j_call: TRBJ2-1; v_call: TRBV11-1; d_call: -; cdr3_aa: CASSLALIGIGYEQFF; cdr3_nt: TGTGCCAGCAGCTTAGCGCTTATCGGGATTGGGTATGAGCAGTTCTTC
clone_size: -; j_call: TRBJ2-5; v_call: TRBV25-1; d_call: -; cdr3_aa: CASSDGGAFAETQYF; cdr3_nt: TGTGCCAGCAGTGATGGGGGCGCATTTGCTGAGACCCAGTACTTC
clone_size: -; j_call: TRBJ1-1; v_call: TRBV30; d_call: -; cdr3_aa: CAWSLGNTEAFF; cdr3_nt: TGTGCCTGGAGTTTGGGGAACACTGAAGCTTTCTTT
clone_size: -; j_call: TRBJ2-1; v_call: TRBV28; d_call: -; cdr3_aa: CASSTDSGSRNEQFF; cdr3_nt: TGTGCCAGCAGTACCGACAGTGGAAGTCGAAATGAGCAGTTCTTC
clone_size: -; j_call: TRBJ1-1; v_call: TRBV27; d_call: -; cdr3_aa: CASSYSWWTEAFF; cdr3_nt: TGTGCCAGCAGTTACTCCTGGTGGACTGAAGCTTTCTTT
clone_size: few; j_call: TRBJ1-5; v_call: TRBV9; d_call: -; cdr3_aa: CASSPAGSSNQPQHF; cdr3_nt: TGTGCCAGCAGCCCCGCGGGCAGTAGCAATCAGCCCCAGCATTTT
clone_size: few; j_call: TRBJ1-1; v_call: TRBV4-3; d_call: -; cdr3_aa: CASSQEGGYTEAFF; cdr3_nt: TGCGCCAGCAGCCAAGAAGGGGGGTACACTGAAGCTTTCTTT
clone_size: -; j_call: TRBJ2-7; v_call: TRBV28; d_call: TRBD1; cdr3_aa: CASSPRLGQGVGEQYF; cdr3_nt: TGTGCCAGCAGTCCACGTCTGGGACAGGGGGTTGGAGAGCAGTACTTC
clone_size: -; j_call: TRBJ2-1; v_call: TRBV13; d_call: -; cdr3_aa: CASSLVGEQFF; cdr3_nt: TGTGCCAGCAGCTTAGTTGGTGAGCAGTTCTTC
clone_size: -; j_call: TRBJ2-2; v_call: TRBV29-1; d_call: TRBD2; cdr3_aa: CSVSGAVNTGELFF; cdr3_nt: TGCAGCGTGAGCGGGGCGGTTAACACCGGGGAGCTGTTTTTT
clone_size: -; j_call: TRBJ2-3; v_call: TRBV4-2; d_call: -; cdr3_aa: CASSRLPSDTQYF; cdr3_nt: TGTGCCAGCAGCCGACTCCCCTCAGATACGCAGTATTTT
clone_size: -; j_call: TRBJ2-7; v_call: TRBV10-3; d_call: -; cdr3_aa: CAISESGDFTYEQYF; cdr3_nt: TGTGCCATCAGTGAGTCTGGGGATTTCACCTACGAGCAGTACTTC
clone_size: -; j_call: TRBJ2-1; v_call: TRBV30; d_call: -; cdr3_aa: CAWSMYNEQFF; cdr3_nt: TGTGCCTGGAGCATGTACAATGAGCAGTTCTTC
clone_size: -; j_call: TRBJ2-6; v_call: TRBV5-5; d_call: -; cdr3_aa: CASSLGLSGANVLTF; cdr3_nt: TGTGCCAGCAGCTTGGGCCTCTCTGGGGCCAACGTCCTGACTTTC
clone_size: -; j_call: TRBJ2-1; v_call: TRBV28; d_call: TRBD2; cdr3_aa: CASRSGTSGVSSYNEQFF; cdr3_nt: TGTGCCAGCAGATCCGGGACTAGCGGGGTTAGCTCCTACAATGAGCAGTTCTTC
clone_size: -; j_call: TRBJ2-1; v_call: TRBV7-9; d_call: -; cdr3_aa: CASSPTDFSYNEQFF; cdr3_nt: TGTGCCAGCAGCCCGACAGATTTCTCCTACAATGAGCAGTTCTTC
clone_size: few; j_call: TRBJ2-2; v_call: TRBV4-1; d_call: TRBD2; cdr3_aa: CASSHGLAGGAGNTGELFF; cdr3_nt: TGCGCCAGCAGCCACGGACTAGCGGGGGGGGCTGGCAACACCGGGGAGCTGTTTTTT
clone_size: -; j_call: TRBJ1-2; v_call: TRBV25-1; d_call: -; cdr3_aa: CASSPNGANYGYTF; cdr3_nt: TGTGCCAGCAGTCCCAATGGAGCTAACTATGGCTACACCTTC
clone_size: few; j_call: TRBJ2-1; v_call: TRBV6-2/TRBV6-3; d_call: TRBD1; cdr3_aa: CASRGPGQGRNEQFF; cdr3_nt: TGTGCCAGCAGGGGCCCGGGACAGGGCCGGAATGAGCAGTTCTTC
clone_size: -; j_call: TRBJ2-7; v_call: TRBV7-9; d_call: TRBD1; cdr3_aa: CASSLVLPGQGIDEQYF; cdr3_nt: TGTGCCAGCAGCTTGGTCCTCCCGGGACAGGGAATCGACGAGCAGTACTTC
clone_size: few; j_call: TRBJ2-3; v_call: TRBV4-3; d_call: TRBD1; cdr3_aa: CASSPTSQGGADTQYF; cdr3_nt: TGCGCCAGCAGCCCGACCTCACAGGGGGGAGCAGATACGCAGTATTTT
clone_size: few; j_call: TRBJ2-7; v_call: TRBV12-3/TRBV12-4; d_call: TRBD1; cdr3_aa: CASSLDRGKYEQYF; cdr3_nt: TGTGCCAGCAGTTTGGACAGGGGGAAGTACGAGCAGTACTTC
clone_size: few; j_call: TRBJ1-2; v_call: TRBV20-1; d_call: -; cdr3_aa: CSAKSSEGYGYTF; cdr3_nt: TGCAGTGCCAAATCCAGTGAGGGCTATGGCTACACCTTC
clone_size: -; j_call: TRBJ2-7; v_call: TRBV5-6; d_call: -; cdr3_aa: CASSSEFRAGGLHEQYF; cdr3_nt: TGTGCCAGCAGCTCAGAGTTCAGGGCAGGGGGACTGCACGAGCAGTACTTC
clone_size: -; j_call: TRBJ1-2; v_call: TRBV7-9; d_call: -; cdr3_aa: CASSGTSGPYGYTF; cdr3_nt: TGTGCCAGCAGCGGAACGTCCGGACCCTATGGCTACACCTTC
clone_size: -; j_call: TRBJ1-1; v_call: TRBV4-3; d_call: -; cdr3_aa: CASRQRSQPYTEAFF; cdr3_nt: TGCGCCAGCCGGCAGAGGAGTCAGCCCTACACTGAAGCTTTCTTT
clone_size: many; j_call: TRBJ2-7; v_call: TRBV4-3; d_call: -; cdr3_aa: CASSQDSSSPYEQYF; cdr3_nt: TGCGCCAGCAGCCAAGATTCCAGTTCTCCCTACGAGCAGTACTTC
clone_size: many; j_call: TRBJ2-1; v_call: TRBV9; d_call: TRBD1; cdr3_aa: CASSVLQGLSSYNEQFF; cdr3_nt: TGTGCCAGCAGCGTCTTACAGGGGTTGAGCTCCTACAATGAGCAGTTCTTC
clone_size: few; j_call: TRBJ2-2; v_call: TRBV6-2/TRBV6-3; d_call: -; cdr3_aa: CASSYVQGYTGELFF; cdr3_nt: TGTGCCAGCAGTTACGTGCAGGGTTACACCGGGGAGCTGTTTTTT
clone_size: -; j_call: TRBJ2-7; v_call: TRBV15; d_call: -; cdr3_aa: CATSGGNSYKQYF; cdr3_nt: TGTGCGACCTCGGGCGGGAATAGCTACAAGCAGTACTTC
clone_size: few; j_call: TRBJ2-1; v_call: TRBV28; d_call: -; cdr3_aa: CASSGRGGHNEQFF; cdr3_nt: TGTGCCAGCTCTGGGAGGGGGGGGCACAATGAGCAGTTCTTC
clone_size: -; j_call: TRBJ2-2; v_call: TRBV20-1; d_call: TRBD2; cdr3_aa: CSTYLAGGNTGELFF; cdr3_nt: TGCAGTACCTATCTAGCGGGAGGGAACACCGGGGAGCTGTTTTTT
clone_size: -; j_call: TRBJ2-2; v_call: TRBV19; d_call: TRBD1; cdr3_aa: CASSAGTGGHGELFF; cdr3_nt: TGTGCCAGTAGTGCCGGGACAGGGGGCCACGGGGAGCTGTTTTTT
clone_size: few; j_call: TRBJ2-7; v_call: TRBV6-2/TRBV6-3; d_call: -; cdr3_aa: CASSPFGGSYEQYF; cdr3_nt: TGTGCCAGCAGCCCGTTCGGGGGTTCCTACGAGCAGTACTTC
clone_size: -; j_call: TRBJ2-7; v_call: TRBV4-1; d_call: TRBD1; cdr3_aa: CASSHRDSYEQYF; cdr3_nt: TGCGCCAGCAGCCACCGGGACAGCTACGAGCAGTACTTC
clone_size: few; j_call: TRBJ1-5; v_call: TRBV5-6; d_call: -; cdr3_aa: CASSRRGVQPQHF; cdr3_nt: TGTGCCAGCAGCCGCAGAGGGGTTCAGCCCCAGCATTTT
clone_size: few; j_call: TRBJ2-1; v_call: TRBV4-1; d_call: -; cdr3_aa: CASSQDWDLDNNEQFF; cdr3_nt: TGCGCCAGCAGCCAAGATTGGGATCTTGACAACAATGAGCAGTTCTTC
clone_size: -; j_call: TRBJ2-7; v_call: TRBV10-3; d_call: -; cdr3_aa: CAISAGFEEATFYEQYF; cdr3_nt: TGTGCCATCAGTGCAGGTTTCGAGGAAGCAACCTTCTACGAGCAGTACTTC
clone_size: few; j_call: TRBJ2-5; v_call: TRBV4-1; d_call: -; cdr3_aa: CASSQAYGKQETQYF; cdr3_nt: TGCGCCAGCAGCCAAGCGTACGGAAAACAAGAGACCCAGTACTTC
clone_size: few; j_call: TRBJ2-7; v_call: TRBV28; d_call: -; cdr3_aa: CASSRSTVSYEQYF; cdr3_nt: TGTGCCAGCAGCCGTTCGACAGTTTCCTACGAGCAGTACTTC
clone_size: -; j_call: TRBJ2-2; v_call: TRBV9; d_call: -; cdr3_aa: CASSVADTPVGELFF; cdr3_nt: TGTGCCAGCAGCGTAGCGGACACCCCAGTCGGGGAGCTGTTTTTT
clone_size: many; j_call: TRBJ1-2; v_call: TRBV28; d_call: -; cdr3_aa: CASSFGQTIYGYTF; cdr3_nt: TGTGCCAGCAGTTTTGGACAGACAATCTATGGCTACACCTTC
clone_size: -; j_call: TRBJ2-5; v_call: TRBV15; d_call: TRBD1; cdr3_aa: CATSRRRTGWQETQYF; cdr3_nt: TGTGCCACCAGCAGGCGCCGGACAGGATGGCAAGAGACCCAGTACTTC
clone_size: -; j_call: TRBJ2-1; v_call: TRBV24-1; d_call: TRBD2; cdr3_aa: CATGASGAEYNEQFF; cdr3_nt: TGTGCCACCGGGGCGAGCGGGGCGGAGTACAATGAGCAGTTCTTC
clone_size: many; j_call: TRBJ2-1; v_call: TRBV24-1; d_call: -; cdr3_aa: CATSSSVADEQFF; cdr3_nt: TGTGCCACCAGTTCCTCCGTCGCGGATGAGCAGTTCTTC